This T cell receptor (beta chain) comes out of a study of control samples from healthy donors and cancer patients. Data came from immunoSEQ multiplex PCR; TCRdb stores just in-frame clones and leaves some out. The sample has under 200,000 clones, 92% seen once. Germline CDR1 is LGHDT and CDR2 is YNNKEL (reference sequence). This CDR3 has 14 residues. Trimming at V came to 4 bases and at J to 12 bases, leaving 13 bases not matched to a gene. The chain carries TRBV3-1 (or the pseudogene TRBV3-2) and TRBJ2-7; TRBD2 agrees at 9 bases. Material: blood. This receptor was taken from a woman aged 30 to 39 in good health. CDR3 sequence: CASSRKSKREDLYF. DNA of the CDR3: TGTGCCAGCAGCCGAAAGTCTAAGCGGGAGGACCTGTACTTC.